Listed here are 9 T cell receptor beta chains from one sample, sequenced in a study of early T cells in non-severe SARS-CoV-2 infection. In TCRdb, the 5' RACE reads were re-called with MiXCR into one record per CDR3 protein. The table has tens of thousands of distinct CDR3 sequences, about 9% seen once. The sample in question was whole blood, obtained at baseline. The receptors here all came from an adult who was a healthcare worker with PCR-confirmed SARS-CoV-2 infection or an uninfected control (not recorded which).

This clonotype is a singleton in its sample. This CDR3 is missing its conserved last phenylalanine or tryptophan, likely due to a read error. The genes are TRBV7-8 and TRBJ2-7; 12 positions agree with TRBD2. After removal of 2 bases from V and 6 bases from J, the junction contained 2 bases not matched to a gene. This CDR3 comprises 14 residues. Germline CDR1 SGHVS, CDR2 FQNEAQ. CDR3 sequence: CASSLLAGGSEQYS. Written as DNA, the CDR3 is TGTGCCAGCAGCTTACTAGCGGGAGGGAGCGAGCAGTACTCC.

This clonotype was recorded a few times. The J gene is TRBJ2-2, the V gene TRBV3-1, with unresolved D. Trimming took off 0 bases at V and 6 bases at J, with 5 bases between the two ends. The CDR3 has 13 residues. Germline V lookup: CDR1 LGHDT, CDR2 YNNKEL (reference sequence). CDR3 sequence (DNA): TGTGCCAGCAGCCAAGAGGGTGCCGGGGAGCTGTTTTTT. Its translation: CASSQEGAGELFF.

In this sample, this clonotype turned up a few times. The DNA for the CDR3 is TGTGCCAGCAGCTTAGAGTGGCACGAGCAGTACTTC. It specifies CASSLEWHEQYF. This rearrangement joins TRBV7-2 to TRBJ2-7; the D is unclear. This CDR3 comprises 12 residues. Germline CDR1 reads SGHTA; CDR2 reads FQGNSA. V lost 1 base and J 5 bases, leaving 6 bases between the germline ends.

This clonotype was counted only a few times. The V call is TRBV5-1, the J call TRBJ2-3; the D is unclear. The CDR3 runs 15 residues. V lost 4 bases and J 3 bases, leaving 15 bases between the germline ends. From germline, CDR1 is SGHRS and CDR2 YFSETQ. The CDR3 protein is CASSPETITTDTQYF. CDR3 bases: TGCGCCAGCAGCCCGGAGACAATTACTACAGATACGCAGTATTTT.

The CDR3 coding sequence is TGTGCCAGCATCGGGGGAGCTCAACCCTACGAGCAGTACTTC. Amino acid sequence: CASIGGAQPYEQYF. The rearrangement links TRBV28 to TRBJ2-7, with D possibly being TRBD2 (6 bases). Germline CDR1 MDHEN, CDR2 SYDVKM. The germline V and J ends were trimmed by 7 bases and 2 bases, with 15 bases remaining between them. CDR3 length equals 14 residues. Variable domain in full (rest from reference TRBV28 and TRBJ2-7): DVKVTQSSRYLVKRTGEKVFLECVQDMDHENMFWYRQDPGLGLRLIYFSYDVKMKEKGDIPEGYSVSREKKERFSLILESASTNQTSMYLCASIGGAQPYEQYFGPGTRLTVT.

J is TRBJ1-1 and V is TRBV7-8; D unresolved. The CDR3 contains 13 residues. V was cut by 5 bases and J by 0 bases, with 7 bases left in between. Germline CDR1 and CDR2: SGHVS and FQNEAQ. The CDR3 here is CASSPPLNTEAFF. The CDR3 DNA sequence: TGTGCCAGCAGCCCCCCCCTGAACACTGAAGCTTTCTTT.

The CDR3 loop is CASSLAAGGYNEQFF. CDR3 sequence (DNA): TGTGCCAGCAGCTTAGCGGCGGGAGGCTACAATGAGCAGTTCTTC. The chain employs TRBV7-2 and TRBJ2-1, with 8 bases lining up with TRBD2. Unmatched junction bases numbered 1, after V lost 0 bases and J lost 3 bases. CDR1 SGHTA and CDR2 FQGNSA come from the germline V gene. The CDR3 covers 15 residues.

The chain couples TRBV29-1 to TRBJ1-2, with D possibly TRBD1 on 6 matching bases. Trimming cost V 6 bases and J 8 bases, with 19 bases left between them. This CDR3 has 13 amino acids. Per germline, CDR1 SQVTM and CDR2 ANQGSEA. As DNA, the CDR3 is TGCAGCGTCTCCTACGCCCCAGGGGCAGGCTACACCTTC. It codes for CSVSYAPGAGYTF.

In this sample, this clonotype turned up many times. The CDR3 bases are TGTGCCAGCAGTGAAGCCCAGGGGTTTTATGAAAAACTGTTTTTT. As protein: CASSEAQGFYEKLFF. The gene calls are TRBV6-1 and TRBJ1-4; D is perhaps TRBD1 (6 bases). The CDR3 has 15 residues. Deletions cut 0 bases from V and 6 bases from J, with 11 bases between. Germline assignment: CDR1 MNHNS and CDR2 SASEGT.